The following is a TCR beta chain sequence with its context. This sample is part of a study of T cells expressing NK-cell markers. TCRdb re-called the 5' RACE reads, yielding one record per CDR3 amino acid sequence without DNA. The sample holds around 3,000 distinct CDR3 sequences. Germline CDR1 and CDR2: DFQATT and SNEGSKA (reference sequence). This CDR3 has 15 residues. The specimen was blood T cells: a sorted CD56 or NKG2C T cell subset, CD4+ or CD8+ T cells, or bulk PBMC T cells (not recorded which). This chain joins TRBV20-1 and TRBJ1-6; TCRdb gives TRBD1 as the D gene, but with no DNA this cannot be confirmed. This receptor was identified in a woman aged 18 to 35 in good health. The CDR3 is CSARGNRGDNSPLHF.